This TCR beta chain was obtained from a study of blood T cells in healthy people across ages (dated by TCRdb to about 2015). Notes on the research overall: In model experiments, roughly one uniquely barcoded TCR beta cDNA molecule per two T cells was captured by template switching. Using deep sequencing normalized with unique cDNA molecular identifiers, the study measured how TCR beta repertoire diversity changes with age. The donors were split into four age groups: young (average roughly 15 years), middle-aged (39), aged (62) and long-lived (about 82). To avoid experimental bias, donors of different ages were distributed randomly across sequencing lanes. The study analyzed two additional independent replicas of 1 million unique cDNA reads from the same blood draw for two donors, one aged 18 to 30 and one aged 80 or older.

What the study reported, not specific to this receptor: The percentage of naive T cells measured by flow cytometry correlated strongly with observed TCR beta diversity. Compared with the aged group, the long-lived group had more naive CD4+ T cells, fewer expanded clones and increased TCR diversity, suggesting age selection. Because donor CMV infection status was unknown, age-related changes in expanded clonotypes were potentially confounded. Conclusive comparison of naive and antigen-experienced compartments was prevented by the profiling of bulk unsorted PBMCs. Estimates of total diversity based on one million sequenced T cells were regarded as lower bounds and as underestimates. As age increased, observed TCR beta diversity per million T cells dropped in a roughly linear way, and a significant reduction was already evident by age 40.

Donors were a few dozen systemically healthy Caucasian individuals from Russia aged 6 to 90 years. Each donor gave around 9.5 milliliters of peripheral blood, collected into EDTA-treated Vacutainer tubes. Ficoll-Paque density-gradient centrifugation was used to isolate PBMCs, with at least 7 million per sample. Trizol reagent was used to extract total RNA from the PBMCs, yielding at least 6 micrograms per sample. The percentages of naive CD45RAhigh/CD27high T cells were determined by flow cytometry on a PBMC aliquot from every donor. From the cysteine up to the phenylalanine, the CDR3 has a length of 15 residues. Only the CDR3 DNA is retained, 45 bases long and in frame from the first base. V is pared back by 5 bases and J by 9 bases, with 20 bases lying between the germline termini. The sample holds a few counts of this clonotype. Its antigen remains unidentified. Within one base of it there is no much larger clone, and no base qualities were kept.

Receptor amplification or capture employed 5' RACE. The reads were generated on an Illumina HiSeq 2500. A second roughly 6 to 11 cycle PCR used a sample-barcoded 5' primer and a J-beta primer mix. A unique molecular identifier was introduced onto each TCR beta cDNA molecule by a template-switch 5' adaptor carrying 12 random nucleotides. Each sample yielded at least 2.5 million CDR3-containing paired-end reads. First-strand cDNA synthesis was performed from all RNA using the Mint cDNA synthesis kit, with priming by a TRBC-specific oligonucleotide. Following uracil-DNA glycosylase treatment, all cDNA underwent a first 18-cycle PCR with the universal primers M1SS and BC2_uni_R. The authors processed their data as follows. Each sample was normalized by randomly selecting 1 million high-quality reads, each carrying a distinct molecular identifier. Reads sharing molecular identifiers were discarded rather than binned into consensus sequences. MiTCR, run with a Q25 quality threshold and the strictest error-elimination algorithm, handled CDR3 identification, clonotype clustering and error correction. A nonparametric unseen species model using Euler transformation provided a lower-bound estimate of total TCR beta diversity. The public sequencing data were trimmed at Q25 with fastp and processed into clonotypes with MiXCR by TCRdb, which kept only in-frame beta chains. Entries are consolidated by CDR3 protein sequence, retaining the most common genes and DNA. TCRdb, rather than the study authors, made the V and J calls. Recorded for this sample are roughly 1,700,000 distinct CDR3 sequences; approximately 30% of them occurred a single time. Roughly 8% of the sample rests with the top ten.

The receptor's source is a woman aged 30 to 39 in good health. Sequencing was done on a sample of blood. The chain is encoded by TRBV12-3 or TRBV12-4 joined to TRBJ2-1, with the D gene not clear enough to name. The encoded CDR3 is CASSPLAVQDSEQFF. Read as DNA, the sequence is TGTGCCAGCAGTCCCCTGGCGGTCCAGGATAGTGAGCAGTTCTTC.